Below, 8 T cell receptor beta chains from the same sample are listed, as sequenced in a study of identical twins. TCRdb reprocessed the 5' RACE reads via MiXCR and lists one record per CDR3 protein. The sample consists of 1.5 million to 2 million distinct CDR3 sequences, under 35% of them appearing once. Sequencing used cord blood. The receptors derive from a newborn girl in good health.

The CDR3 spells CASGPWGNNGYTF. The DNA for the CDR3 is TGTGCCAGTGGCCCCTGGGGAAACAATGGCTACACCTTC. The chain is built from TRBV9 and TRBJ1-2; D uncertain. Germline V lookup: CDR1 SGDLS, CDR2 YYNGEE. V lost 8 bases and J lost 6, with 17 bases in between. The CDR3 covers 13 residues. Full variable domain (remainder filled in from reference TRBV9 and TRBJ1-2): DSGVTQTPKHLITATGQRVTLRCSPRSGDLSVYWYQQSLDQGLQFLIQYYNGEERAKGNILERFSAQQFPDLHSELNLSSLELGDSALYFCASGPWGNNGYTFGSGTRLTVV.

A few counts support this clonotype. The chain has TRBV10-3 and TRBJ2-5; the D is unclear. Germline values: CDR1 ENHRY, CDR2 SYGVKD. The germline V and J ends were trimmed by 6 bases and 2 bases, with 10 bases remaining between them. The CDR3 covers 13 residues. CDR3 protein: CAIRAETQETQYF. DNA for the CDR3: TGTGCCATCAGGGCCGAGACACAAGAGACCCAGTACTTC.

V usage is TRBV9 and J usage is TRBJ2-3; possibly TRBD2 for D (7 bases). Trimming shortened V by 5 bases and J by 2 bases, and 12 bases separated the two germline ends. The CDR3 loop spans 14 amino acids. Per the germline V gene, CDR1 is SGDLS and CDR2 is YYNGEE. The DNA of the CDR3 is TGTGCCAGCAGGCCGGGGGGCTACACAGATACGCAGTATTTT. Its protein product is CASRPGGYTDTQYF.

With respect to this clonotype: At one boundary the junction diverges from the germline segment, which might be a read error. The rearrangement uses TRBV7-2 and TRBJ1-4; TRBD1 is a possible D gene (5 bases). There are 15 residues in the CDR3. Germline V gene data show CDR1 as SGHTA and CDR2 as FQGNSA. The CDR3 loop reads CASSLGGRDNEKMFF. For the CDR3, the DNA is TGTGCCAGCAGCTTAGGGGGCAGAGATAATGAAAAAATGTTTTTT.

The sample holds a few counts of this clonotype. The V and J genes are TRBV27 and TRBJ2-3; TRBD1 might be the D (6 bases). The ends were cut back, 2 bases at V and 2 bases at J, with 17 bases in the middle. The CDR3 consists of 17 residues. The germline V gene has CDR1 MNHEY and CDR2 SMNVEV (reference sequence). The CDR3 DNA reads TGTGCCAGCAGTTTAAAGGACAGTTTCTTAGACACAGATACGCAGTATTTT. Translating gives CASSLKDSFLDTDTQYF.

This clonotype has only a few counts. The chain joins TRBV5-1 to TRBJ2-4, with no clear D. The CDR3 spans 15 residues. V lost 4 bases and J lost 3, with 14 bases in between. CDR1 and CDR2 (germline): SGHRS, YFSETQ. In DNA form, the CDR3 reads TGCGCCAGCAGCCCGGGCCAGAACATCAAAAACATTCAGTACTTC. It codes for CASSPGQNIKNIQYF.

The chain couples TRBV7-2 to TRBJ2-5; D is unresolved. The CDR3 length is 15 residues. V was trimmed by 5 bases and J by 1 base, leaving 14 bases between them. Germline CDR1 is SGHTA and CDR2 is FQGNSA. CDR3 nucleotide sequence: TGTGCCAGCAGCCCCAACGGTGTAATCCAAGAGACCCAGTACTTC. Its protein product is CASSPNGVIQETQYF. Looking up the rest from reference TRBV7-2 and TRBJ2-5 gives the full variable domain: GAGVSQSPSNKVTEKGKDVELRCDPISGHTALYWYRQSLGQGLEFLIYFQGNSAPDKSGLPSDRFSAERTGGSVSTLTIQRTQQEDSAVYLCASSPNGVIQETQYFGPGTRLLVL.

In this sample, this clonotype turned up a few times. This rearrangement joins TRBV3-1 to TRBJ2-7; 8 bases match TRBD2. The CDR3 is made up of 16 amino acids. V lost 2 bases to trimming and J lost 0 bases; unmatched junction nucleotides: 6. Germline CDR1 LGHDT, CDR2 YNNKEL (reference sequence). CDR3 protein: CASSQTPGLVSYEQYF. DNA of the CDR3: TGTGCCAGCAGCCAAACACCGGGACTAGTCTCCTACGAGCAGTACTTC.